This TCR beta chain was recovered during a study of T cells in Graves' hyperthyroidism and ophthalmopathy. In germline, CDR1 is LNHNV, CDR2 YYDKDF (reference sequence). V was cut by 0 bases and J by 0 bases, with 14 bases left in between. The length of the CDR3 is 17 residues. This clonotype turned up a few times. Its cognate antigen is unknown. Disease duration was under 3 months in the ophthalmopathy patients, who also had a Clinical Activity Score of at least 3 and a NOSPECS grade of at least 4. RNA transcripts served as the template for amplifying TCR beta CDR3 regions. HTBI primers were the set used in a first-round RT-PCR of the TCR CDR3. A single record per CDR3 protein comes from TCRdb applying MiXCR to the multiplex PCR reads. The sample consists of about 380,000 distinct CDR3 sequences, less than 20% of them appearing once. Study-wide findings and caveats: Among clonotypes expanded in thyroid above 0.001, most were also found in blood. Ophthalmopathy, which appeared later, was predicted by the model a median roughly 6.5 months before onset. Through a model of 13 V-J features, ophthalmopathy was separated from stable hyperthyroidism.

The receptor was derived from a man younger than 30 with Graves' ophthalmopathy. Sequenced: blood. The chain carries TRBV15 and TRBJ1-2; a weak D match, TRBD1 (6 bases). In DNA form, the CDR3 reads TGTGCCACCAGCAGAGATCGGGCCTCAGGGGCTAACTATGGCTACACCTTC. Protein product: CATSRDRASGANYGYTF.